This TCR beta chain was captured in a study of blood T cell repertoires in COVID-19. The repertoire was sequenced with immunoSEQ multiplex PCR; TCRdb's copy has only in-frame clones and lacks some. The sample shows about 180,000 clones, around 85% of them seen only once. The CDR3 has 14 residues. CDR1 and CDR2 (germline): SGDLS, YYNGEE. Germline trimming cut 3 bases from V and 4 bases from J; bases unmatched to any gene: 3. The specimen sequenced was peripheral blood. V is TRBV9 and J is TRBJ2-3, with TRBD2 matching 9 bases. This receptor was obtained from a man aged 45-60 years with active or convalescent COVID-19. For the CDR3, the DNA is TGTGCCAGCAGCGACCCTAGCGGGGCAGATACGCAGTATTTT. As protein: CASSDPSGADTQYF.